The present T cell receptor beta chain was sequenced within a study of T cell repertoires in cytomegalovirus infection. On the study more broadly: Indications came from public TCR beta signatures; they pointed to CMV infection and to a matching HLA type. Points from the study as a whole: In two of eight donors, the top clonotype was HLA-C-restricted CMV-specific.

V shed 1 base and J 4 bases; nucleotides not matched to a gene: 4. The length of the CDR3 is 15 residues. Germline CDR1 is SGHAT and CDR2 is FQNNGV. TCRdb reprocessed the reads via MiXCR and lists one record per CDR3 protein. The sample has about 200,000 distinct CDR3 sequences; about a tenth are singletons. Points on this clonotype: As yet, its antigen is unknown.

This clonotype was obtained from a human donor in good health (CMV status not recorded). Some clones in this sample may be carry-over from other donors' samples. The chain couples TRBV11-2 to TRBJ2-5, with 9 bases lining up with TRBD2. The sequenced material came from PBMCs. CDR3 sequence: CASSLGGGDGETQYF. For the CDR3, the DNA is TGTGCCAGCAGCTTAGGCGGGGGGGACGGAGAGACCCAGTACTTC.